This T cell receptor (beta chain) is drawn from a study of sequential checkpoint blockade in melanoma. The wider study: First-line arms were nivolumab then ipilimumab, or the reverse, randomized 1:1.

Germline-derived CDR1 and CDR2 are SSHAT and FNYEAQ (reference sequence). CDR3 length: 16 residues. Here immunoSEQ multiplex PCR was the method, and the copy in TCRdb shows in-frame clones only, minus some. The table includes about 5,700 clones, about 85% detected once. The sample's treatment: randomized to nivolumab then ipilimumab (arm A) or the reverse (arm B). None of the patients previously received DNA-damaging chemotherapy. PBMC sorting kept live CD3+CD8+ cells without CD19 or CD56. About this clone: One end of the junction does not line up with germline, which may come from a read error.

The chain employs TRBV7-7 and TRBJ2-7; 10 positions match TRBD1. The clonotype comes from a human donor with melanoma. Sample: CD8+ T cells sorted from blood (inferred from file names), taken from a patient given nivolumab and ipilimumab in sequence. CDR3 loop: CASSLRPRQGAGEQYF. The CDR3 bases are TGTGCTAGCAGCTTACGCCCCCGACAGGGGGCGGGCGAGCAGTACTTC.